These 27 T cell receptor beta chains came from one sample sequenced in a study of CD8+CD57+ T cells in acquired aplastic anemia listed by TCRdb under 2018. TCRdb shows the sequencer as Illumina HiSeq 2000. Genomic DNA served as template for TCR beta VDJ combination and CDR3 sequence profiling. TCRdb trimmed the raw reads at Q25, called clones with MiXCR and kept productive beta chains. Duplicate CDR3 protein sequences are folded into a single record with the most common DNA and genes. This sample gives 65,000 to 85,000 distinct CDR3 sequences in total; 45% to 55% of them show up just once. The ten largest clones add up to approximately 8.3% of the sample. Sequenced sample: sorted CD4+, CD8+, or CD8+CD57+ T cells (not recorded which) from PBMCs. The receptors here all came from a human donor in good health, serving as a control.

This clonotype occurred many times. This CDR3 is missing its conserved last phenylalanine or tryptophan, likely due to a read error. J is TRBJ2-7 and V is TRBV4-1; 10 nucleotides align to TRBD1. Germline V gene data show CDR1 as MGHRA and CDR2 as YSYEKL. The V segment lost 1 base and the J segment 3 bases; nucleotides outside the gene matches: 6. This CDR3 is built from 16 residues. CDR3 bases: TGCGCCAGCAGCCAAGTTCCCCGGACAGGGGGCTACGAGCAGTACCTC. Translation: CASSQVPRTGGYEQYL.

This clonotype has at least ten counts. The gene calls are TRBV4-1 and TRBJ1-2; maybe TRBD1 (5 bases). Germline CDR1 reads MGHRA; CDR2 reads YSYEKL. This CDR3 spans 15 amino acids. V was clipped by 5 bases and J by 4 bases, with 17 bases between them. The CDR3 sequence is CASSVAQGQIYGYTF. The CDR3 DNA reads TGCGCCAGCAGCGTTGCCCAAGGACAAATCTATGGCTACACCTTC.

The chain couples TRBV2 to TRBJ1-2; TRBD1 agrees at 8 bases. The length of the CDR3 is 15 residues. The germline CDR1 and CDR2 sequences are SNHLY and FYNNEI. With V trimmed by 7 bases and J by 7 bases, 14 bases remained unmatched. CDR3 sequence: CASILVGQGGGGYTF. CDR3 bases: TGTGCCAGCATTTTAGTCGGACAGGGAGGTGGTGGCTACACCTTC. Full variable domain (missing parts from reference TRBV2 and TRBJ1-2): EPEVTQTPSHQVTQMGQEVILRCVPISNHLYFYWYRQILGQKVEFLVSFYNNEISEKSEIFDDQFSVERPDGSNFTLKIRSTKLEDSAMYFCASILVGQGGGGYTFGSGTRLTVV.

In this sample, this clonotype turned up a few times. The CDR3 DNA is TGTGCCAGCAGCCGAAACTATGGCTACACCTTC. Protein: CASSRNYGYTF. The chain has TRBV6-2 or TRBV6-3 and TRBJ1-2; D unresolved. V gave up 6 bases and J gave up 2 bases, with 4 bases separating them. The CDR3 runs to 11 residues. CDR1 is MNHEY, CDR2 SVGEGT, per germline.

This clonotype came up many times. The V call is TRBV27, the J call TRBJ1-1; no clear D. Per the germline V gene, CDR1 is MNHEY and CDR2 is SMNVEV (reference sequence). The CDR3 consists of 11 residues. Trimming shortened V by 7 bases and J by 5 bases, and 8 bases separated the two germline ends. The CDR3 bases are TGTGCCAGCACGATGGGTACTGAAGCTTTCTTT. It specifies CASTMGTEAFF.

The V gene is TRBV9, the J gene TRBJ1-2, with a possible D match to TRBD1 (6 bases). Germline CDR1 SGDLS, CDR2 YYNGEE. The CDR3 has 22 residues. Trimming took 2 bases from V and 6 from J, leaving 38 bases between them. The CDR3 loop is CASSVPGLVGRVGGQQANGYTF. The CDR3, as DNA: TGTGCCAGCAGCGTTCCAGGTTTAGTGGGTCGCGTCGGGGGGCAACAGGCAAATGGCTACACCTTC.

Written as DNA, the CDR3 is TGTGCCAGCAGGGACAGGGTTAATGGCTACACCTTC. Its translation: CASRDRVNGYTF. The V call is TRBV2, the J call TRBJ1-2; 8 nucleotides align to TRBD1. J gave up 6 bases and V 6 bases, and 3 bases lay outside the gene matches. This CDR3 has 12 residues. Looked up from germline, CDR1 is SNHLY and CDR2 is FYNNEI.

Only a few counts were recorded for this clonotype. A junction end diverges from the germline sequence, so it may reflect a read error. This chain links TRBV24-1 with TRBJ1-1, with TRBD1 as a possible D gene (6 bases). This CDR3 region has 14 residues. Germline assignment: CDR1 KGHDR and CDR2 SFDVKD. CDR3 sequence: CATSGSGGNTVAFF. CDR3 DNA: TGTGCCACCAGTGGATCCGGGGGCAACACTGTAGCTTTCTTT.

The chain is built from TRBV20-1 and TRBJ2-1; TRBD1 matches 8 bases. Trimming removed 1 base from V and 4 bases from J; junction bases left unmatched: 6. This CDR3 comprises 15 residues. Per the germline V gene, CDR1 is DFQATT and CDR2 is SNEGSKA (reference sequence). CDR3 sequence: CSARAPGQAYNEQFF. CDR3 nucleotide sequence: TGCAGTGCTAGAGCACCGGGACAGGCGTACAATGAGCAGTTCTTC.

This clonotype was observed a handful of times. Being one base from a much bigger clone, this may be a read error. The chain uses TRBV6-1 and TRBJ1-5, with D unresolved. The CDR3 totals 16 residues. V lost 4 bases, J lost 0 bases, and 13 bases lay in between. Germline V lookup: CDR1 MNHNS, CDR2 SASEGT. The CDR3 is CASSVHDQYSNQPQHF. CDR3 nucleotides: TGTGCCAGCAGTGTTCACGACCAGTATAGCAATCAGCCCCAGCATTTT.

This clonotype was counted only a few times. A much more abundant neighbour one base away suggests this may be a read error. This likely comes from a read error, as the CDR3 has no conserved phenylalanine or tryptophan at its end. The V and J genes are TRBV30 and TRBJ2-1; maybe TRBD2 (6 bases). CDR1 GTSNPN and CDR2 SVGIG come from the germline V gene (reference sequence). Between the trimmed V and J ends, which lost 5 bases and 7 bases, there was a span of 9 bases. This CDR3 comprises 11 residues. The CDR3 DNA reads as TGTGCCTGGGGGACTCTTAATGAGCAGTTCCTC. It specifies CAWGTLNEQFL.

The rearrangement uses TRBV7-8 and TRBJ1-6; D is undetermined. The V gene lost 6 bases and the J gene lost 7 bases, with 19 bases spanning the gap. The CDR3 loop spans 16 amino acids. Germline V CDR1 and CDR2: SGHVS, FQNEAQ. CDR3 amino acids: CASRPSPGQLNSPLHF. The CDR3 DNA follows: TGTGCCAGCAGGCCTAGCCCTGGCCAGCTAAATTCACCCCTCCACTTT.

This rearrangement joins TRBV2 to TRBJ2-1; maybe TRBD2 (5 bases). The CDR3 length is 14 residues. Germline V CDR1 and CDR2: SNHLY, FYNNEI. Trimming took off 6 bases at V and 3 bases at J, with 12 bases between the two ends. This CDR3 is CASSETRGYNEQFF. The CDR3 DNA reads as TGTGCCAGCAGCGAAACCCGGGGCTACAATGAGCAGTTCTTC.

The DNA of the CDR3 is TGTGCCAGCAGTTTGGGGACAGGTCGTGGGTATGGCTACACCTTC. It is translated as CASSLGTGRGYGYTF. The V and J genes are TRBV12-3 or TRBV12-4 and TRBJ1-2; TRBD1 matches at 8 bases. After removal of 3 bases from V and 5 bases from J, the junction contained 8 bases not matched to a gene. This CDR3 has 15 residues.

The V gene is TRBV7-9, the J gene TRBJ1-1, with D perhaps TRBD1 (6 bases). The V gene's germline CDR1 is SEHNR and CDR2 FQNEAQ (reference sequence). The ends were cut back, 2 bases at V and 1 base at J, with 11 bases in the middle. This CDR3 is built from 15 residues. The CDR3 DNA sequence: TGTGCCAGCAGCTTAACAGGGCGGGAGAACACTGAAGCTTTCTTT. Translating it yields CASSLTGRENTEAFF. Looking up the rest from reference TRBV7-9 and TRBJ1-1 gives the full variable domain: DTGVSQNPRHKITKRGQNVTFRCDPISEHNRLYWYRQTLGQGPEFLTYFQNEAQLEKSRLLSDRFSAERPKGSFSTLEIQRTEQGDSAMYLCASSLTGRENTEAFFGQGTRLTVV.

The chain links TRBV5-1 to TRBJ1-1; 8 bases line up with TRBD1. CDR3 length: 14 amino acids. Trimming at V came to 3 bases and at J to 2 bases, leaving 3 bases not matched to a gene. Germline CDR1 is SGHRS and CDR2 is YFSETQ. CDR3 nucleotides: TGCGCCAGCAGCTCTGGGACAGGAAACACTGAAGCTTTCTTT. Translating gives CASSSGTGNTEAFF. Together with reference TRBV5-1 and TRBJ1-1, the CDR3 gives the full variable domain: KAGVTQTPRYLIKTRGQQVTLSCSPISGHRSVSWYQQTPGQGLQFLFEYFSETQRNKGNFPGRFSGRQFSNSRSEMNVSTLELGDSALYLCASSSGTGNTEAFFGQGTRLTVV.

The V call is TRBV9, the J call TRBJ1-6, with D unclear. Trimming stripped 0 bases from V and 10 bases from J, with 8 bases between. The CDR3 spans 13 residues. CDR1 and CDR2 (germline): SGDLS, YYNGEE. The CDR3 DNA is TGTGCCAGCAGCGTAGGTTCGAACTCACCCCTCCACTTT. It codes for CASSVGSNSPLHF.

This chain uses TRBV6-5 with TRBJ1-5; 12 bases line up with TRBD1. CDR3 size: 14 residues. Germline CDR1 and CDR2: MNHEY and SVGAGI. V shed 4 bases, J shed 7 bases, and the junction held 2 bases outside the gene matches. The CDR3 DNA is TGTGCCAGCAGTTCCGGGACAGGGGGCCAGCCCCAGCATTTT. Residues: CASSSGTGGQPQHF.

This clonotype appeared a few times. The chain links TRBV27 to TRBJ2-1; TRBD1 might be the D (5 bases). This CDR3 is built from 15 residues. Germline V lookup: CDR1 MNHEY, CDR2 SMNVEV (reference sequence). Between the trimmed V and J ends, which lost 9 bases and 4 bases, there was a span of 19 bases. DNA for the CDR3: TGTGCCAGTATCAGGGCGTTCAGAGAATACAATGAGCAGTTCTTC. Translated, it gives CASIRAFREYNEQFF.

This clonotype was observed a few times. The chain links TRBV19 to TRBJ2-7, with D perhaps assigned TRBD1 or TRBD2 (5 bases each). This CDR3 has 13 amino acids. Germline V gene sequence: CDR1 LNHDA, CDR2 SQIVND (reference sequence). V lost 4 bases and J lost 6, with 13 bases in between. In nucleotides, the CDR3 is TGTGCCAGTAGTACGGGACCCCGTACCGAGCAGTACTTC. As protein: CASSTGPRTEQYF.

Note on this clonotype: This may come from a read error, since a much larger clone is one base off. The chain carries TRBV4-1 and TRBJ2-7, with 11 bases aligning to TRBD1. There are 14 residues in the CDR3. Germline V gene data show CDR1 as MGHRA and CDR2 as YSYEKL. The ends lost 6 bases at V and 7 bases at J; junction bases unmatched: 8. CDR3 in DNA: TGCGCCAGCAGTCCCCGGGACAGGGGGGATGAGCAGTACTTC. The encoded protein is CASSPRDRGDEQYF.

The genes are TRBV24-1 and TRBJ1-5; no reliable D call. Per the germline V gene, CDR1 is KGHDR and CDR2 is SFDVKD. Between the trimmed V and J ends, which lost 0 bases and 4 bases, there was a span of 0 bases. This CDR3 is 12 amino acids long. This CDR3 is CATSDLNQPQHF. The CDR3, as DNA: TGTGCCACCAGTGATTTGAATCAGCCCCAGCATTTT.

J is TRBJ2-3 and V is TRBV10-3, with D perhaps being TRBD1 or TRBD2 (5 bases each). CDR1 is ENHRY and CDR2 is SYGVKD in the germline V gene. Trimming removed 5 bases from V and 2 bases from J, with 17 bases in between. This CDR3 is built from 16 residues. The CDR3 reads CAISTWGTSDTDTQYF. The CDR3 coding sequence is TGTGCCATCAGTACTTGGGGGACCTCGGACACAGATACGCAGTATTTT.

This clonotype was seen many times. The J gene is TRBJ1-1, the V gene TRBV19; D gene unclear. The CDR3 runs to 17 residues. V was pared by 1 base and J by 1 base, with 16 bases between. The germline V gene encodes CDR1 LNHDA and CDR2 SQIVND (reference sequence). CDR3 amino acids: CASSIVSPPRANTEAFF. CDR3 bases: TGTGCCAGTAGTATAGTATCTCCACCCCGGGCGAACACTGAAGCTTTCTTT.

The chain employs TRBV25-1 and TRBJ2-1; D is unclear. This CDR3 has 15 amino acids. Trimming removed 2 bases at V and 3 bases at J, with 11 bases between. Germline-derived CDR1 and CDR2 are MGHDK and SYGVNS. For the CDR3, the DNA is TGTGCCAGCAGTGAAACCCACAGTAGCTACAATGAGCAGTTCTTC. As protein: CASSETHSSYNEQFF.

V and J are TRBV20-1 and TRBJ1-1, with D perhaps matching TRBD1 (5 bases). The CDR3 loop spans 14 amino acids. Looked up from germline, CDR1 is DFQATT and CDR2 is SNEGSKA (reference sequence). Deletions cut 8 bases from V and 0 bases from J, with 16 bases between. CDR3 amino acids: CSPRDGFLNTEAFF. The CDR3 DNA sequence: TGCAGTCCCCGGGACGGTTTCTTGAACACTGAAGCTTTCTTT.

This clonotype has a handful of counts. The V and J genes are TRBV11-1 and TRBJ2-3, with 11 bases that match TRBD1. The J segment lost 4 bases and the V segment lost 3 bases, leaving 3 bases of the junction unmatched. The CDR3 loop spans 15 amino acids. Germline assignment: CDR1 SGHAT and CDR2 FQDESV (reference sequence). The CDR3 reads CASSLGTGGADTQYF. The CDR3 nucleotides are TGTGCCAGCAGCTTGGGGACAGGGGGGGCAGATACGCAGTATTTT.